This T cell receptor (beta chain) was recorded in a study of blood T cell repertoires in COVID-19. The protocol was immunoSEQ multiplex PCR, while the TCRdb copy is restricted to in-frame clones and leaves out a portion. The profile shows roughly 320,000 clones, over 75% of them singletons. V lost 3 bases and J lost 2; bases outside the gene matches: 7. The CDR3 length is 15 residues. Per the germline V gene, CDR1 is DFQATT and CDR2 is SNEGSKA (reference sequence). Sequenced: peripheral blood. This TCR was recovered from a human donor in a cohort sampled during active COVID-19. This chain connects TRBV20-1 to TRBJ2-7, with TRBD1 matching 10 bases. CDR3 residues: CSASGGQGSPYEQYF. In DNA form, the CDR3 reads TGCAGTGCTAGTGGGGGACAGGGGAGCCCCTACGAGCAGTACTTC.